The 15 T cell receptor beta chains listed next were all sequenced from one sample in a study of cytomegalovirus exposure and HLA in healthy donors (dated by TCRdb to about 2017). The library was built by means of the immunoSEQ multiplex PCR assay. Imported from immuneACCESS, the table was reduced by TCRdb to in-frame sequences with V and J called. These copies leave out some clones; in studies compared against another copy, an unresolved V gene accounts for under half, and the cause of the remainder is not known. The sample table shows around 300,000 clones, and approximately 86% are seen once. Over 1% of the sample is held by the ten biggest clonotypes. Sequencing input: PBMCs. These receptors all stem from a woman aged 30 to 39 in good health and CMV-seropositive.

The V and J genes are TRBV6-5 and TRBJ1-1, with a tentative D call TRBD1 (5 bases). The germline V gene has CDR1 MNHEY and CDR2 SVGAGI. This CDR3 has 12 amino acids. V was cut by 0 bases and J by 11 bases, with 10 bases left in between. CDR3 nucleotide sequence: TGTGCCAGCAGTTACTCGCGAGGGGTGGCTTTCTTT. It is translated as CASSYSRGVAFF.

The CDR3 is CASSYRTVGETQYF. CDR3 DNA: TGTGCCAGCAGCTATAGGACAGTGGGAGAGACCCAGTACTTC. The genes are TRBV5-6 and TRBJ2-5; possible D gene TRBD1, 6 bases. The germline CDR1 and CDR2 sequences are SGHDT and YYEEEE. This CDR3 spans 14 amino acids. The V end was cut by 3 bases, the J end by 4 bases, with 13 bases between.

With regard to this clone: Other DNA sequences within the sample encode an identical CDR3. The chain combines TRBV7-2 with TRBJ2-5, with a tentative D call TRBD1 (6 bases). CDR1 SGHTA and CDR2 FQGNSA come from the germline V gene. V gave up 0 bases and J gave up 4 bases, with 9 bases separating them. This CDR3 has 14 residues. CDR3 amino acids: CASSLAGAGETQYF. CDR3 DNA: TGTGCCAGCAGCTTAGCGGGGGCGGGAGAGACCCAGTACTTC.

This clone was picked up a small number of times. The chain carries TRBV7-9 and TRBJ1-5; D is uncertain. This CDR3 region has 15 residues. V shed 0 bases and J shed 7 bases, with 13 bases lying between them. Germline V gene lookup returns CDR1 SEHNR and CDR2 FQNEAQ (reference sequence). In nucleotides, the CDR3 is TGTGCCAGCAGCTTAGCGGGAGTAGCTGGGCAGCCCCAGCATTTT. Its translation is CASSLAGVAGQPQHF.

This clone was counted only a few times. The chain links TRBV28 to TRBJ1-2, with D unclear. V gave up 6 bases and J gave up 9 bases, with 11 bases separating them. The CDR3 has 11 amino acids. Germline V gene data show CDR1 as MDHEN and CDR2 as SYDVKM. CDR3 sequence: CASRSRESYTF. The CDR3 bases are TGTGCCAGCAGGTCACGGGAGAGCTACACCTTC.

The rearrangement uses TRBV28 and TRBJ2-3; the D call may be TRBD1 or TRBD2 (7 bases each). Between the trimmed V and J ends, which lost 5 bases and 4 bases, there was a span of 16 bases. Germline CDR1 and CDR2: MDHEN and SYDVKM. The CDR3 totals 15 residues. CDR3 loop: CASSPIQGRADTQYF. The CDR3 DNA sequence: TGTGCCAGCAGTCCGATACAGGGGAGGGCAGATACGCAGTATTTT.

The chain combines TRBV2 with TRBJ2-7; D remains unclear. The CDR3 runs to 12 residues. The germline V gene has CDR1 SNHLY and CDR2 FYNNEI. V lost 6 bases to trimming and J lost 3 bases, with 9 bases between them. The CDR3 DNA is TGTGCCAGCAGGGCGCTCCGCTACGAGCAGTACTTC. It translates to CASRALRYEQYF.

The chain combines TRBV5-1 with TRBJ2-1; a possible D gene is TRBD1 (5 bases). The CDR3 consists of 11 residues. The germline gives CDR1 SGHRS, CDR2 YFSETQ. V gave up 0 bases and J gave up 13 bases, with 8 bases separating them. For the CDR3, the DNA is TGCGCCAGCAGCTTGGAGACAGACCAGTTCTTC. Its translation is CASSLETDQFF.

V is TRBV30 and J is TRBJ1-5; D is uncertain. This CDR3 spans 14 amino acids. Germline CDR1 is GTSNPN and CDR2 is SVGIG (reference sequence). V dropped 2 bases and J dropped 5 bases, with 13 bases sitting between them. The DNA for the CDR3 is TGTGCCTGGAGTACGGGTGTATGGGATCAGCCCCAGCATTTT. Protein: CAWSTGVWDQPQHF.

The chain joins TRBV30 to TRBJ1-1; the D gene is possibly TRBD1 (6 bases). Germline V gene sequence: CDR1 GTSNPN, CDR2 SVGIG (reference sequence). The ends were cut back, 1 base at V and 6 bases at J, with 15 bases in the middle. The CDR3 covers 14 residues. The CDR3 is CAWSAYATGAEAFF. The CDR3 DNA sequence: TGTGCCTGGAGTGCATACGCGACAGGCGCTGAAGCTTTCTTT.

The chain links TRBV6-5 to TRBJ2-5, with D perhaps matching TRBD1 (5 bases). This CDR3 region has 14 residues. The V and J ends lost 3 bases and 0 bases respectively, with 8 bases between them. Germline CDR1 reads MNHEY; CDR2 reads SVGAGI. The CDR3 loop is CASSYSGNQETQYF. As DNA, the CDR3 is TGTGCCAGCAGTTATTCAGGGAACCAAGAGACCCAGTACTTC.

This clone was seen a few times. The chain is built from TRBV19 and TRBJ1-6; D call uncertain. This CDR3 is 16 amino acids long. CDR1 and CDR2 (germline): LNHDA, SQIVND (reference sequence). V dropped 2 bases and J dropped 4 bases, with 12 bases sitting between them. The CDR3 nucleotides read TGTGCCAGTAGTATATCGCGGACGGATTATAATTCACCCCTCCACTTT. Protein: CASSISRTDYNSPLHF.

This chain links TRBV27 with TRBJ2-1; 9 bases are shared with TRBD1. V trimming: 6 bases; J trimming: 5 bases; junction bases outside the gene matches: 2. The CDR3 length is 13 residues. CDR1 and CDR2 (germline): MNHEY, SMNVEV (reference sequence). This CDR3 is CASRGTGNNEQFF. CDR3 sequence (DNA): TGTGCCAGCAGAGGGACAGGGAACAATGAGCAGTTCTTC.

In DNA form, the CDR3 reads TGTGCCAGCAGCCCCTACTTTTGGGATTCTGAAGCTTTCTTT. The encoded protein is CASSPYFWDSEAFF. V is TRBV11-2 and J is TRBJ1-1; D not resolved. CDR1 and CDR2 (germline): SGHAT, FQNNGV. The CDR3 runs to 14 residues. The V end was cut by 5 bases, the J end by 6 bases, with 16 bases between. Combining the CDR3 with reference TRBV11-2 and TRBJ1-1 gives the whole variable domain EAGVAQSPRYKIIEKRQSVAFWCNPISGHATLYWYQQILGQGPKLLIQFQNNGVVDDSQLPKDRFSAERLKGVDSTLKIQPAKLEDSAVYLCASSPYFWDSEAFFGQGTRLTVV.

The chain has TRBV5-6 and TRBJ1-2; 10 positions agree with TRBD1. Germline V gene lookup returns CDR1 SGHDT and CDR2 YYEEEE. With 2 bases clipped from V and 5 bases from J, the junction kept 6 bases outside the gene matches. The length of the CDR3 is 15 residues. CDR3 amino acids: CASSFRQGAGYGYTF. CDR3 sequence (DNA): TGTGCCAGCAGCTTTCGACAGGGGGCGGGGTATGGCTACACCTTC. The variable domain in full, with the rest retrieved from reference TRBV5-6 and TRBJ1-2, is DAGVTQSPTHLIKTRGQQVTLRCSPKSGHDTVSWYQQALGQGPQFIFQYYEEEERQRGNFPDRFSGHQFPNYSSELNVNALLLGDSALYLCASSFRQGAGYGYTFGSGTRLTVV.